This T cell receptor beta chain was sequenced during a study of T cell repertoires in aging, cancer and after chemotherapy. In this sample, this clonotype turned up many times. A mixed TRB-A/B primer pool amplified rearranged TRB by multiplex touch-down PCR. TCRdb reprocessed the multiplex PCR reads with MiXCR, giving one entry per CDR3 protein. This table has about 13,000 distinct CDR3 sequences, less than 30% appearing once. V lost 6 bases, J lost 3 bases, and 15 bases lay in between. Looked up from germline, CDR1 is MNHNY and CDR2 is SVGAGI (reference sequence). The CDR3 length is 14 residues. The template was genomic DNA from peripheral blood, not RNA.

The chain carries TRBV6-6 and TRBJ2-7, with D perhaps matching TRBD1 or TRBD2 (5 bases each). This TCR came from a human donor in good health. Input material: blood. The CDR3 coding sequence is TGTGCCAGCAGACCACGGGACGCAATCTACGAGCAGTACTTC. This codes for CASRPRDAIYEQYF.